This entry is about one T cell receptor (beta chain). Its antigen is unknown. V lost 1 base and J 12 bases, leaving 10 bases between the germline ends. CDR1 SEHNR and CDR2 FQNEAQ come from the germline V gene (reference sequence). This CDR3 is 12 amino acids long. The data belong to a study of graft-versus-host responses after intestinal transplantation. Study context: The recipients all started with anti-thymocyte globulin induction and then took tacrolimus and steroids for about 3 years.

Study-level results: Recipient marrow harbored GvH clones, some of which surfaced first in ileum or blood. Early post-transplant falls in HvG clones accompanied the peak levels of circulating GvH clones.

Measured with immunoSEQ multiplex PCR; TCRdb has only the in-frame clones, and not every one. The sample carries approximately 100,000 clones, around 90% recorded once. This chain connects TRBV7-9 to TRBJ2-1; D remains ambiguous. The sample in question was unstimulated CD4+ T cells sorted from spleen or lymph node cells, obtained before intestinal transplant. The source of this sequence is a human donor who received an intestinal transplant. Written as DNA, the CDR3 is TGTGCCAGCAGCTTAGACTACTCGGGGCAGTTCTTC. Its protein product is CASSLDYSGQFF.